This T cell receptor beta chain emerged from a study of T cell changes during pregnancy in multiple sclerosis (dated by TCRdb to between 2017 and 2020). Concerning the study at large: Changes in the T cell repertoire over the course of pregnancy were examined in this study in women with multiple sclerosis.

The germline V gene encodes CDR1 MDHEN and CDR2 SYDVKM. V and J are trimmed by 3 bases and 0 bases, and the gene matches miss 9 bases of the junction. Including the terminal cysteine and phenylalanine, the CDR3 comprises 19 residues. Here the CDR3 DNA is all that survives: 57 bases in frame from base 1. Libraries were prepared through the immunoSEQ multiplex PCR assay. Entries here come from immuneACCESS through TCRdb and include only in-frame sequences with V and J called. Some clones fail to appear in such tables; in the studies checked, an unresolved V gene covers under half of the shortfall, and the cause of the remainder is unknown. The sample table holds over 80,000 clones, of which 90% were seen once. Over 0.6% of the sample belongs to the ten largest clones. Note on this clone: The clone's antigen remains unknown. No much larger clone exists at a distance of one base, and base qualities are not known.

The source material was peripheral blood, sampled in the second trimester of pregnancy. The chain is made from TRBV28 and TRBJ1-5, and 12 bases in between align with TRBD1. This clonotype was obtained from a female donor in good health, enrolled as a control in a pregnancy study. This receptor carries the CDR3 CASSFVGDRGPYSNQPQHF. The DNA sequence is given as TGTGCCAGCAGTTTTGTTGGGGACAGGGGGCCTTATAGCAATCAGCCCCAGCATTTT.